This T cell receptor (beta chain) comes out of a study of shared clonotypes between healthy human individuals. Study outcomes and limitations: Generally, estimated richness proved larger in naive subsets than it did in memory subsets. Rarefaction curves obtained for sorted subsets showed sequencing incomplete despite large depth.

Assay used: immunoSEQ multiplex PCR; TCRdb lists only in-frame clones, some missing. The table lists 550,000 to 600,000 clones, more than 95% of them singletons. Cells designated naive CD8 were CD45RO-negative and were positively selected for CCR7, with terminally differentiated effector memory CD45RA+ cells excluded. As regards this clone: The antigen is undetermined.

Germline V lookup: CDR1 SGDLS, CDR2 YYNGEE. Trimming took off 0 bases at V and 3 bases at J, with 10 bases between the two ends. The CDR3 sequence is 14 residues long. The genes are TRBV9 and TRBJ2-7; D remains unclear. This sequence originates from a man aged 25 to 40 in good health. Material: naive CD8+ T cells sorted from blood. The CDR3 loop is CASSVEGTDYEQYF. CDR3 DNA: TGTGCCAGCAGCGTAGAGGGCACCGACTACGAGCAGTACTTC. Supplemented by reference TRBV9 and TRBJ2-7, the full variable domain reads DSGVTQTPKHLITATGQRVTLRCSPRSGDLSVYWYQQSLDQGLQFLIQYYNGEERAKGNILERFSAQQFPDLHSELNLSSLELGDSALYFCASSVEGTDYEQYFGPGTRLTVT.